The 26 T cell receptor beta chains presented below share a single source sample, sequenced in a study of blood T cell repertoires in COVID-19. This table comes from immunoSEQ multiplex PCR, and its TCRdb copy is limited to in-frame clones, with some not included. Altogether more than 200,000 clones are present, 84% being singletons, with the ten largest covering about 1.5%. Source material: peripheral blood. These receptors were collected from a woman in her forties who had recovered from COVID-19.

The V gene is TRBV7-2, the J gene TRBJ1-4, with D possibly being TRBD1 (5 bases). The CDR3 loop spans 14 amino acids. Germline V lookup: CDR1 SGHTA, CDR2 FQGNSA. Trimming took off 5 bases at V and 7 bases at J, with 14 bases between the two ends. CDR3 protein: CASSQDRGGEKLFF. The CDR3 region has the DNA TGTGCCAGCAGCCAGGACCGGGGGGGTGAAAAACTGTTTTTT. Drawing the rest from reference TRBV7-2 and TRBJ1-4, the complete variable domain is GAGVSQSPSNKVTEKGKDVELRCDPISGHTALYWYRQSLGQGLEFLIYFQGNSAPDKSGLPSDRFSAERTGGSVSTLTIQRTQQEDSAVYLCASSQDRGGEKLFFGSGTQLSVL.

The rearrangement uses TRBV7-2 and TRBJ1-5, with 7 positions matching TRBD1. The trim removed 2 bases at V and 0 bases at J, leaving 10 bases unmatched. Per the germline V gene, CDR1 is SGHTA and CDR2 is FQGNSA. This CDR3 region has 18 residues. CDR3 nucleotide sequence: TGTGCCAGCAGCTTATCCGTTATCGGGACAGATAGCAATCAGCCCCAGCATTTT. Its protein is CASSLSVIGTDSNQPQHF.

The chain joins TRBV5-4 to TRBJ1-1, with 9 bases lining up with TRBD1. Germline assignment: CDR1 SGHNT and CDR2 YYREEE (reference sequence). The V segment lost 7 bases and the J segment 3 bases; nucleotides outside the gene matches: 10. The length of the CDR3 is 15 residues. Written as DNA, the CDR3 is TGTGCCAGCGGGTCTCCCAGACAGGGGGACACTGAAGCTTTCTTT. This sequence encodes CASGSPRQGDTEAFF.

The chain couples TRBV5-1 to TRBJ1-1; 9 nucleotides match TRBD1. The CDR3 loop spans 13 amino acids. Germline values: CDR1 SGHRS, CDR2 YFSETQ. Trimming took 4 bases from V and 4 from J; bases not matched to a gene: 2. The CDR3 region has the DNA TGCGCCAGCAGCCGACAGGGGGGCACTGAAGCTTTCTTT. Translated: CASSRQGGTEAFF.

The chain uses TRBV5-1 and TRBJ1-3; TRBD1 is a possible D gene (6 bases). CDR1 and CDR2 (germline): SGHRS, YFSETQ. V was trimmed by 8 bases and J by 4 bases, leaving 19 bases between them. The CDR3 length is 15 residues. CDR3 amino acids: CASQQGQGPGNTIYF. The DNA of the CDR3 is TGCGCCAGTCAACAGGGCCAGGGACCGGGAAACACCATATATTTT.

CDR3 coding DNA: TGTGCCAGCAGGAACCGGGACAGACAATCACCCCTCCACTTT. Its translation: CASRNRDRQSPLHF. The chain has TRBV3-1 (or the pseudogene TRBV3-2) and TRBJ1-6; TRBD1 aligns across 7 bases. This CDR3 spans 14 amino acids. Trimming at V came to 6 bases and at J to 10 bases, leaving 9 bases not matched to a gene. The germline V gene encodes CDR1 LGHDT and CDR2 YNNKEL (reference sequence).

The rearrangement joins TRBV7-9 to TRBJ1-4, with D maybe TRBD1 (6 bases). Trimming took off 1 base at V and 10 bases at J, with 13 bases between the two ends. The CDR3 is 14 residues long. Germline CDR1 is SEHNR and CDR2 is FQNEAQ (reference sequence). The CDR3 loop reads CASSLDGQLGKLFF. CDR3 nucleotides: TGTGCCAGCAGCTTAGACGGACAGCTCGGAAAACTGTTTTTT.

The V and J genes are TRBV9 and TRBJ2-4, with a possible D match to TRBD2 (6 bases). Germline V CDR1 and CDR2: SGDLS, YYNGEE. The CDR3 runs to 14 residues. Trimming removed 1 base from V and 8 bases from J, with 13 bases in between. The CDR3 DNA reads TGTGCCAGCAGCGTATTGGCTTCGGGGGACATTCAGTACTTC. It encodes CASSVLASGDIQYF.

V gene TRBV9 combines with J gene TRBJ2-3; 13 bases match TRBD2. This CDR3 comprises 19 residues. The trim removed 4 bases at V and 6 bases at J, leaving 17 bases unmatched. Germline lookup yields CDR1 SGDLS and CDR2 YYNGEE. CDR3 nucleotide sequence: TGTGCCAGCAGCCCGCGGACTAGCGGGGGATCGGGGTACGCGGATACGCAGTATTTT. Encoded protein: CASSPRTSGGSGYADTQYF.

This clone has a single count. The chain couples TRBV18 to TRBJ1-5; 8 bases agree with TRBD1. This CDR3 has 17 residues. Germline values: CDR1 KGHSH, CDR2 LQKENI. After removal of 2 bases from V and 6 bases from J, the junction contained 12 bases not matched to a gene. The CDR3 sequence is CASSPAAVDRGGQPQHF. The CDR3 DNA sequence: TGTGCCAGCTCACCAGCCGCCGTTGACAGGGGAGGTCAGCCCCAGCATTTT.

The chain is built from TRBV4-2 and TRBJ2-5, with D maybe TRBD2 (5 bases). Germline CDR1 LGHNA, CDR2 YNFKEQ. Trimming left V 1 base short and J 1 base short, with 16 bases between. CDR3 length equals 17 residues. CDR3: CASSQAYGNTGQETQYF. The CDR3 DNA is TGTGCCAGCAGCCAAGCGTACGGGAACACGGGCCAAGAGACCCAGTACTTC.

The rearrangement uses TRBV4-3 and TRBJ2-5; tentative D call: TRBD1 (5 bases). This CDR3 comprises 13 residues. Per germline, CDR1 LGHNA and CDR2 YSLEER. Deletions cut 0 bases from V and 7 bases from J, with 9 bases between. The CDR3 DNA follows: TGCGCCAGCAGCCAAGACAGGGTTGGGACCCAGTACTTC. This encodes CASSQDRVGTQYF.

V is TRBV30 and J is TRBJ2-2, with 8 bases that match TRBD2. In germline, CDR1 is GTSNPN, CDR2 SVGIG (reference sequence). With 2 bases clipped from V and 0 bases from J, the junction kept 5 bases outside the gene matches. The CDR3 is 16 amino acids. The chain's CDR3 is CAWSRLAGPNTGELFF. The CDR3 nucleotides are TGTGCCTGGAGTCGATTAGCGGGGCCGAACACCGGGGAGCTGTTTTTT.

This chain connects TRBV11-3 to TRBJ2-7, with 9 bases fitting TRBD1. The V and J ends lost 5 bases and 1 base, in that order; junction bases with no gene match: 12. This CDR3 contains 17 residues. Germline lookup yields CDR1 SGHNT and CDR2 YENEEA. The CDR3 DNA follows: TGTGCCAGCAGCCCAGGGACAGGGACAGCCATATCCTACGAGCAGTACTTC. Encoded protein: CASSPGTGTAISYEQYF.

The chain combines TRBV5-1 with TRBJ1-3; 8 bases line up with TRBD1. Germline V gene sequence: CDR1 SGHRS, CDR2 YFSETQ. V gave up 3 bases and J gave up 15 bases; unmatched junction bases: 11. The CDR3 length is 13 residues. CDR3 sequence (DNA): TGCGCCAGCAGCTCCGCAGGGGGCAGTGCCCGATATTTT. It encodes CASSSAGGSARYF.

V and J are TRBV13 and TRBJ2-6, with D maybe TRBD2 (5 bases). The CDR3 runs 17 residues. The germline V gene encodes CDR1 PRHDT and CDR2 FYEKMQ (reference sequence). V shed 0 bases and J shed 0 bases, with 9 bases lying between them. CDR3 residues: CASSLGSGSSGANVLTF. The CDR3 nucleotides are TGTGCCAGCAGCTTAGGGTCGGGAAGCTCTGGGGCCAACGTCCTGACTTTC.

V is TRBV7-2 and J is TRBJ2-5, with 7 bases aligning to TRBD2. CDR3 size: 14 residues. V lost 6 bases and J lost 0; bases outside the gene matches: 4. Germline CDR1 and CDR2: SGHTA and FQGNSA. The CDR3 DNA reads as TGTGCCAGCAGTGAAGCGGGGAACCAAGAGACCCAGTACTTC. It codes for CASSEAGNQETQYF.

The chain recombines TRBV10-3 with TRBJ2-1; 10 bases agree with TRBD2. Germline CDR1 ENHRY, CDR2 SYGVKD. J lost 8 bases, V lost 2 bases, and 0 bases had no gene match. The CDR3 loop spans 13 amino acids. CDR3 sequence reads: CAISEGTSDEQFF. The CDR3 DNA reads as TGTGCCATCAGTGAGGGGACTAGCGATGAGCAGTTCTTC.

This chain's CDR3 is CASSPRDSVSGANVLTF. As DNA, the CDR3 is TGTGCCAGCAGCCCCCGGGACTCTGTCTCTGGGGCCAACGTCCTGACTTTC. V usage is TRBV7-2 and J usage is TRBJ2-6, with D perhaps matching TRBD2 (6 bases). Trimming cost V 5 bases and J 0 bases, with 14 bases left between them. There are 17 residues in the CDR3. Germline CDR1 SGHTA, CDR2 FQGNSA.

The chain links TRBV7-6 to TRBJ2-5; TRBD2 might be the D (6 bases). The V end was cut by 1 base, the J end by 4 bases, with 13 bases between. This CDR3 comprises 15 residues. CDR1 and CDR2 (germline): SGHVS, FNYEAQ. The CDR3 DNA sequence: TGTGCCAGCAGCTTAGTGGGAGGAGTGGGAGAGACCCAGTACTTC. Translating it yields CASSLVGGVGETQYF.

The DNA for the CDR3 is TGTGCCAGCTCACCTCTTGGGACAGTCAACTATGGCTACACCTTC. Translated: CASSPLGTVNYGYTF. The gene calls are TRBV18 and TRBJ1-2; 7 nucleotides align to TRBD1. The germline gives CDR1 KGHSH, CDR2 LQKENI. V gave up 3 bases and J gave up 2 bases; unmatched junction bases: 6. The CDR3 totals 15 residues.

The chain recombines TRBV7-8 with TRBJ1-1; no reliable D call. This CDR3 region has 14 residues. Germline CDR1 SGHVS, CDR2 FQNEAQ. The V end lost 2 bases, the J end lost 3 bases, and 10 bases lay between the germline ends. CDR3 coding DNA: TGTGCCAGCAGCTTATTGGACTCCTACACTGAAGCTTTCTTT. Amino acids: CASSLLDSYTEAFF.

The chain recombines TRBV3-1 (or the pseudogene TRBV3-2) with TRBJ1-5; D remains ambiguous. Trimming shortened V by 0 bases and J by 5 bases, and 5 bases separated the two germline ends. The CDR3 sequence is 13 residues long. Germline loops: CDR1 LGHDT, CDR2 YNNKEL (reference sequence). The CDR3 DNA sequence: TGTGCCAGCAGCCAAGATCTTCATCAGCCCCAGCATTTT. Protein sequence: CASSQDLHQPQHF.

The V gene is TRBV12-3 or TRBV12-4, the J gene TRBJ2-5, with 9 positions matching TRBD1. J gave up 4 bases and V 6 bases, and 3 bases lay outside the gene matches. The CDR3 is made up of 13 amino acids. DNA for the CDR3: TGTGCCAGCAGGGGACAGGGAGGAGAGACCCAGTACTTC. This encodes CASRGQGGETQYF.

Only a few counts were recorded for this clone. V usage is TRBV19 and J usage is TRBJ2-7; no definite D call. Trimming took off 4 bases at V and 6 bases at J, with 13 bases between the two ends. The CDR3 has 13 amino acids. Germline-derived CDR1 and CDR2 are LNHDA and SQIVND (reference sequence). DNA for the CDR3: TGTGCCAGTAGTACACAAGTTTACCTCGAGCAGTACTTC. This sequence encodes CASSTQVYLEQYF.

This chain connects TRBV5-6 to TRBJ2-3, with 10 nucleotides matching TRBD2. The germline gives CDR1 SGHDT, CDR2 YYEEEE. The CDR3 covers 15 residues. V dropped 0 bases and J dropped 5; count of bases not matched to a gene: 3. CDR3 in DNA: TGTGCCAGCAGCTTGGTGCCTAGCGGGGGAGATACGCAGTATTTT. As protein: CASSLVPSGGDTQYF.